The entry below describes one T cell receptor beta chain. The antigen is unknown. Per-sample yields of isolated PBMCs were at least 6 million. Per individual sample, total RNA of at least 5.5 micrograms was extracted. The data are from a study of blood T cells in healthy people across ages. Across the study: Roughly one uniquely barcoded beta molecule per two T cells was captured.

The CDR3 runs to 18 residues. Germline CDR1 and CDR2: SGHAT and FQNNGV. Study observations and caveats: Investigators viewed diversity estimates from one million T cells as underestimates, the study reported.

Using a J-beta primer mix together with a sample-barcoded 5' primer, a second PCR was run for about 6 to 11 cycles. TCRdb independently ran MiXCR on the 5' RACE reads; one entry per CDR3 protein. Altogether fewer than 900,000 distinct CDR3 sequences are present, roughly 45% being singletons, with the ten largest covering under 25%. Specimen: blood. This chain links TRBV11-2 with TRBJ2-5; 7 nucleotides match TRBD2. The last part of the DNA fits TRBJ2-7 better; the J call may be wrong. The sequence derives from a woman aged 55-75 years in good health. DNA for the CDR3: TGTGCCAGCAGCTTAGATCGAGGTGGGCGGGAGAACAAAGGCGAGCAGTACTTC. It codes for CASSLDRGGRENKGEQYF.